Sequencing of this T cell receptor (beta chain) was carried out in a study of blood T cell repertoires in COVID-19. Using immunoSEQ multiplex PCR, the repertoire was profiled, and TCRdb retains in-frame clones only, with some absent. The data show 160,000 or so clones, approximately 87% seen once. The CDR3 runs to 15 residues. Per germline, CDR1 MGHRA and CDR2 YSYEKL. Unmatched junction bases numbered 3, after V lost 6 bases and J lost 0 bases. The rearrangement links TRBV4-1 to TRBJ1-4, with 8 bases matching TRBD1. The TCR comes from a woman in her 70s with acute or convalescent COVID-19. Source material: peripheral blood. CDR3: CASRQQGATNEKLFF. CDR3 bases: TGCGCCAGCAGACAACAGGGGGCAACTAATGAAAAACTGTTTTTT.